The rows below give T cell receptor beta chains drawn from one sample of a study of shared clonotypes between healthy human individuals. TCRdb's table, derived via immunoSEQ multiplex PCR, lists solely in-frame clones and lacks some. The profile shows some 510,000 clones, less than 85% of them singletons. Sequences were obtained from PBMCs. These receptors were taken from a woman between 40 and 55 years old in good health. Some clones in this sample may be carry-over from other donors' samples. CDR3s include the opening cysteine and the closing phenylalanine or tryptophan. D genes are given only for firm matches. Expanded clones get a size class; other rows say once, few or many, or leave the size out.

V: TRBV27; size: -; J: TRBJ2-7; D: TRBD2; CDR3: CASSSSGLAVPRGEQYF; DNA: TGTGCCAGCAGTTCAAGCGGACTAGCGGTTCCAAGAGGCGAGCAGTACTTC
V: TRBV11-3; size: few; J: TRBJ2-1; D: -; CDR3: CASSQDRDSYNEQFF; DNA: TGTGCCAGCAGCCAAGACCGGGACTCCTACAATGAGCAGTTCTTC
V: TRBV7-8; size: -; J: TRBJ2-7; D: -; CDR3: CASTKRNHHSYEQYF; DNA: TGTGCCAGCACCAAGAGAAACCACCACTCCTACGAGCAGTACTTC
V: TRBV6-4; size: -; J: TRBJ2-1; D: -; CDR3: CATQEGSIGKQFF; DNA: TGTGCCACCCAAGAAGGGAGCATCGGGAAGCAGTTCTTC
V: TRBV28; size: -; J: TRBJ2-5; D: -; CDR3: CASSLGGPPVQYF; DNA: TGTGCCAGCAGTCTGGGGGGTCCCCCGGTCCAGTACTTC
V: TRBV10-3; size: -; J: TRBJ1-2; D: TRBD1; CDR3: CAISLTGGHGYTF; DNA: TGTGCCATCAGCCTGACAGGGGGCCATGGCTACACCTTC
V: TRBV11-1; size: -; J: TRBJ2-7; D: -; CDR3: CASSPRGRGSYEQYF; DNA: TGTGCCAGCAGCCCAAGGGGCAGGGGATCCTACGAGCAGTACTTC
V: TRBV7-6; size: once; J: TRBJ2-7; D: TRBD1; CDR3: CASSPDRGSSYEQYF; DNA: TGTGCCAGCAGCCCGGACAGGGGGAGCTCCTACGAGCAGTACTTC
V: TRBV15; size: -; J: TRBJ1-5; D: -; CDR3: CATSRGWSNQPQHF; DNA: TGTGCCACCAGCAGGGGGTGGAGCAATCAGCCCCAGCATTTT
V: TRBV27; size: -; J: TRBJ1-2; D: TRBD1; CDR3: CASRSTGVGRGYTF; DNA: TGTGCCAGCAGATCCACAGGGGTAGGTCGTGGCTACACCTTC
V: TRBV6-1; size: -; J: TRBJ1-5; D: -; CDR3: CASSELRGNQPQHF; DNA: TGTGCCAGCAGTGAATTGAGGGGGAATCAGCCCCAGCATTTT
V: TRBV15; size: -; J: TRBJ2-2; D: TRBD2; CDR3: CATSREAGGDTGELFF; DNA: TGTGCCACCAGCAGAGAGGCGGGAGGCGACACCGGGGAGCTGTTTTTT
V: TRBV2; size: -; J: TRBJ2-1; D: -; CDR3: CATKNYNEQFF; DNA: TGTGCCACCAAAAACTACAATGAGCAGTTCTTC
V: TRBV30; size: -; J: TRBJ1-5; D: -; CDR3: CAWSTTGFSNQPQHF; DNA: TGTGCCTGGAGTACAACAGGGTTCAGCAATCAGCCCCAGCATTTT
V: TRBV5-1; size: -; J: TRBJ1-2; D: TRBD1; CDR3: CASSPGGAYGYTF; DNA: TGCGCCAGCAGCCCAGGGGGCGCCTATGGCTACACCTTC
V: TRBV14; size: -; J: TRBJ2-5; D: TRBD1; CDR3: CASSLNRGWGETQYF; DNA: TGTGCCAGCAGCTTAAACAGGGGCTGGGGAGAGACCCAGTACTTC
V: TRBV7-2; size: -; J: TRBJ2-3; D: TRBD2; CDR3: CASRPTRTRSTDTQYF; DNA: TGTGCCAGCAGGCCTACTCGGACTAGAAGCACAGATACGCAGTATTTT
V: TRBV13; size: -; J: TRBJ1-2; D: TRBD1; CDR3: CASSLPPPGGGYTF; DNA: TGTGCCAGCAGCTTACCGCCCCCAGGGGGTGGCTACACCTTC
V: TRBV21-1; size: -; J: TRBJ1-5; D: -; CDR3: CASSKLAGPQNQPQHF; DNA: TGTGCCAGCAGCAAGTTAGCAGGACCGCAGAATCAGCCCCAGCATTTT
V: TRBV28; size: -; J: TRBJ1-4; D: TRBD1; CDR3: CASSLWRTGFSEKLFF; DNA: TGTGCCAGCAGTTTATGGAGGACAGGGTTTAGTGAAAAACTGTTTTTT
V: TRBV5-1; size: -; J: TRBJ2-1; D: -; CDR3: CASSLSGKGYNEQFF; DNA: TGCGCCAGCAGCTTGTCGGGGAAAGGCTACAATGAGCAGTTCTTC
V: TRBV27; size: -; J: TRBJ1-1; D: -; CDR3: CASSLISGNTEAFF; DNA: TGTGCCAGCAGTTTAATTTCGGGGAACACTGAAGCTTTCTTT
V: TRBV6-5; size: few; J: TRBJ2-5; D: TRBD2; CDR3: CASSYSISGGETQYF; DNA: TGTGCCAGCAGTTACTCGATAAGCGGGGGGGAGACCCAGTACTTC
V: TRBV10-3; size: -; J: TRBJ2-5; D: -; CDR3: CAISEPGARETQYF; DNA: TGTGCCATCAGTGAGCCGGGGGCACGGGAGACCCAGTACTTC
V: TRBV7-2; size: -; J: TRBJ2-7; D: -; CDR3: CASRPTGSYEQYF; DNA: TGTGCCAGCAGACCGACAGGCTCCTACGAGCAGTACTTC
V: TRBV10-1; size: -; J: TRBJ2-7; D: -; CDR3: CASSRGTSRGEQYF; DNA: TGCGCCAGCTCCCGGGGAACTTCCAGAGGCGAGCAGTACTTC